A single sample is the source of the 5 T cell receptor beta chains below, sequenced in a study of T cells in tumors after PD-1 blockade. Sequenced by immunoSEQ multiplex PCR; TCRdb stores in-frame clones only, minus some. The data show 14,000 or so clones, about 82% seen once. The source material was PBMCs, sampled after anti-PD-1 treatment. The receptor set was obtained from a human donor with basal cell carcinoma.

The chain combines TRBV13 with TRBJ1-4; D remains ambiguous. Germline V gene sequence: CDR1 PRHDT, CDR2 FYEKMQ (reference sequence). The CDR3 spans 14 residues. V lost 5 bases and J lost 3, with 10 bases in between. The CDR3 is CASSPLVANEKLFF. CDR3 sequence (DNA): TGTGCCAGCAGCCCTCTCGTGGCTAATGAAAAACTGTTTTTT.

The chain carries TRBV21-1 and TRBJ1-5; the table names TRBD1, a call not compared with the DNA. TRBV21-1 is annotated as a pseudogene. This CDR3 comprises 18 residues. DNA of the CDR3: TGTGCCAGCAGCACGGCCAGGGAAACAACGTCGGGCAATCAGCCCCAGCATTTT. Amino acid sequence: CASSTARETTSGNQPQHF.

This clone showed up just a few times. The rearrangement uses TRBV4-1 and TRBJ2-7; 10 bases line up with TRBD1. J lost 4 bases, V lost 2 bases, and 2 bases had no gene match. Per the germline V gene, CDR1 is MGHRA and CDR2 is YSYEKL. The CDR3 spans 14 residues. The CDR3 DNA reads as TGCGCCAGCAGCCAACGGACAGGGGGGTACGAGCAGTACTTC. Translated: CASSQRTGGYEQYF.

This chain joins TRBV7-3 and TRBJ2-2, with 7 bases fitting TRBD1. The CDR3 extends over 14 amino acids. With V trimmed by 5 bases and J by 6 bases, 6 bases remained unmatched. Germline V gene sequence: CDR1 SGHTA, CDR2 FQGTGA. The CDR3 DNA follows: TGTGCCAGCAGCCCCACGGGACAGCCCGGGGAGCTGTTTTTT. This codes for CASSPTGQPGELFF.

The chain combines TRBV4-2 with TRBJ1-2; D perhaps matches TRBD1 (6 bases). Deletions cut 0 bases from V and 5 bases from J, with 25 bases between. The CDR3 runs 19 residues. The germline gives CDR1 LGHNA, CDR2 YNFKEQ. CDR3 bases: TGTGCCAGCAGCCAAGATCTCCTGGGATGGACAGTCGTTGGGTATGGCTACACCTTC. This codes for CASSQDLLGWTVVGYGYTF.